Presented here are 31 T cell receptor beta chains from one specimen sequenced in a study of cytomegalovirus exposure and HLA in healthy donors. Researchers ran the PCR with 60 Vbeta and 13 Jbeta primers. Method: immunoSEQ multiplex PCR; TCRdb's copy keeps in-frame clones and lacks some. Among 200,000 or so clones listed, 76% were seen once. The sequencing input was PBMCs. The receptors were gathered from a young man in good health and CMV-seronegative.

The V gene is TRBV28, the J gene TRBJ1-2, with a weak D call TRBD1 (6 bases). The V end was cut by 5 bases, the J end by 4 bases, with 26 bases between. Germline loops: CDR1 MDHEN, CDR2 SYDVKM. The CDR3 loop spans 18 amino acids. CDR3 sequence reads: CASSLQNLNRERGYGYTF. The CDR3, as DNA: TGTGCCAGCAGTCTCCAAAACCTAAACAGGGAAAGGGGCTATGGCTACACCTTC.

This clone has a handful of counts. The chain joins TRBV5-1 to TRBJ2-3; 7 bases line up with TRBD1. This CDR3 has 14 amino acids. The J segment lost 6 bases and the V segment lost 1 base, leaving 5 bases of the junction unmatched. Germline-derived CDR1 and CDR2 are SGHRS and YFSETQ. CDR3 bases: TGCGCCAGCAGCTTGTCTACAGGGGAGGATACGCAGTATTTT. Encoded protein: CASSLSTGEDTQYF.

CDR3 in DNA: TGTGCCATCAACCCAACAGGGAATCGTTATGGCTACACCTTC. Translation gives CAINPTGNRYGYTF. The V and J genes are TRBV10-3 and TRBJ1-2, with D perhaps TRBD1 (6 bases). The CDR3 extends over 14 amino acids. V gave up 7 bases and J gave up 5 bases, with 17 bases separating them. Germline V CDR1 and CDR2: ENHRY, SYGVKD.

In the case of this clone: Other DNA sequences in the same sample also yield this CDR3. V gene TRBV19 combines with J gene TRBJ2-1; TRBD2 matches 7 bases. With 2 bases clipped from V and 0 bases from J, the junction kept 1 base outside the gene matches. The CDR3 extends over 15 amino acids. CDR1 and CDR2 from the germline V gene are LNHDA and SQIVND (reference sequence). The CDR3 coding sequence is TGTGCCAGTAGTATACGCGGGGGCTCCTACAATGAGCAGTTCTTC. It is translated as CASSIRGGSYNEQFF.

In this sample, this clone turned up once. This chain joins TRBV7-9 and TRBJ2-7, with 14 bases matching TRBD2. The CDR3 loop spans 15 amino acids. Germline CDR1 SEHNR, CDR2 FQNEAQ (reference sequence). Unmatched junction bases numbered 5, after V lost 4 bases and J lost 6 bases. The DNA for the CDR3 is TGTGCCAGCAGCTGGGGACTAGCGGGAGCGGGCGAGCAGTACTTC. This codes for CASSWGLAGAGEQYF.

The rearrangement links TRBV28 to TRBJ2-5, with 9 bases fitting TRBD2. Losses at the gene ends were 6 bases for V and 1 base for J; bases not matched to a gene: 3. In germline, CDR1 is MDHEN, CDR2 SYDVKM. This CDR3 is 14 amino acids long. Here the CDR3 reads CASRTSGPQETQYF. The CDR3 bases are TGTGCCAGCAGAACTAGCGGGCCCCAAGAGACCCAGTACTTC. The whole variable domain, remainder taken from reference TRBV28 and TRBJ2-5, is DVKVTQSSRYLVKRTGEKVFLECVQDMDHENMFWYRQDPGLGLRLIYFSYDVKMKEKGDIPEGYSVSREKKERFSLILESASTNQTSMYLCASRTSGPQETQYFGPGTRLLVL.

The V call is TRBV4-1, the J call TRBJ1-2, with TRBD1 identical over 10 bases. V shed 1 base and J 7 bases; nucleotides not matched to a gene: 6. The CDR3 length is 15 residues. Per germline, CDR1 MGHRA and CDR2 YSYEKL. The CDR3 loop is CASSQGGQGLFGYTF. The DNA for the CDR3 is TGCGCCAGCAGCCAAGGGGGACAGGGGCTATTTGGCTACACCTTC.

The genes are TRBV10-3 and TRBJ2-1; 14 nucleotides align to TRBD2. The trim removed 4 bases at V and 6 bases at J, leaving 5 bases unmatched. The germline CDR1 and CDR2 sequences are ENHRY and SYGVKD. CDR3 size: 16 residues. The CDR3 here is CAISASGTSGGNEQFF. Here the CDR3 DNA reads TGTGCCATCAGTGCCTCCGGGACTAGCGGGGGCAATGAGCAGTTCTTC.

The chain uses TRBV5-1 and TRBJ2-1, with 7 nucleotides matching TRBD2. The CDR3 sequence is 14 residues long. Germline V gene sequence: CDR1 SGHRS, CDR2 YFSETQ. Losses at the gene ends were 5 bases for V and 1 base for J; bases not matched to a gene: 3. CDR3 protein: CASRDSGSYNEQFF. The CDR3 coding sequence is TGCGCCAGCAGGGATAGCGGGTCCTACAATGAGCAGTTCTTC. Supplemented by reference TRBV5-1 and TRBJ2-1, the full variable domain reads KAGVTQTPRYLIKTRGQQVTLSCSPISGHRSVSWYQQTPGQGLQFLFEYFSETQRNKGNFPGRFSGRQFSNSRSEMNVSTLELGDSALYLCASRDSGSYNEQFFGPGTRLTVL.

To note about this clone: The junction shows a germline mismatch at one end, possibly a read error. V and J are TRBV10-3 and TRBJ2-3; 9 nucleotides match TRBD2. CDR3 length equals 16 residues. Germline CDR1 ENHRY, CDR2 SYGVKD. CDR3 nucleotides: TGTGCCATCAGTGAGCCAAATAGCGGGAGCAGAGATACGCAGTATTTT. Residues: CAISEPNSGSRDTQYF.

The V call is TRBV2, the J call TRBJ1-2; no reliable D call. The CDR3 consists of 15 residues. With 6 bases removed from V and 7 bases from J, the gap between germline ends came to 21 bases. Germline V lookup: CDR1 SNHLY, CDR2 FYNNEI. CDR3 in amino acids: CASRLRAGSLFGYTF. CDR3 coding DNA: TGTGCCAGCAGACTTCGTGCGGGCTCTCTTTTTGGCTACACCTTC.

The rearrangement joins TRBV5-4 to TRBJ2-1, with D hard to call. Trimming left V 4 bases short and J 0 bases short, with 14 bases between. The CDR3 has 16 amino acids. Germline V gene data show CDR1 as SGHNT and CDR2 as YYREEE (reference sequence). The CDR3 bases are TGTGCCAGCAGCCTAGACTCGGTCCGCTCCTACAATGAGCAGTTCTTC. Residues: CASSLDSVRSYNEQFF.

The chain uses TRBV30 and TRBJ2-1, with 10 bases aligning to TRBD2. V gave up 4 bases and J gave up 7 bases; unmatched junction bases: 4. The germline CDR1 and CDR2 sequences are GTSNPN and SVGIG (reference sequence). The CDR3 has 13 amino acids. In DNA, the CDR3 is TGTGCCTGGAAGCGGGAGGGTGGGAATGAGCAGTTCTTC. Translation gives CAWKREGGNEQFF.

The chain links TRBV6-5 to TRBJ1-2, with 8 bases identical to TRBD1. V lost 4 bases to trimming and J lost 4 bases; unmatched junction nucleotides: 5. CDR1 MNHEY and CDR2 SVGAGI come from the germline V gene. This CDR3 region has 14 residues. CDR3: CASSSPTGAYGYTF. The CDR3 coding sequence is TGTGCCAGCAGTTCCCCGACAGGGGCCTATGGCTACACCTTC.

The chain recombines TRBV7-6 with TRBJ2-3; tentative D call: TRBD2 (5 bases). With 1 base removed from V and 2 bases from J, the gap between germline ends came to 13 bases. The CDR3 has 16 amino acids. The germline V gene has CDR1 SGHVS and CDR2 FNYEAQ. The CDR3 region is CASSLESWRATDTQYF. The CDR3 nucleotides are TGTGCCAGCAGCTTAGAATCATGGCGGGCCACAGATACGCAGTATTTT. The complete variable domain, with remaining parts taken from reference TRBV7-6 and TRBJ2-3, reads GAGVSQSPRYKVTKRGQDVALRCDPISGHVSLYWYRQALGQGPEFLTYFNYEAQQDKSGLPNDRFSAERPEGSISTLTIQRTEQRDSAMYRCASSLESWRATDTQYFGPGTRLTVL.

CDR3 region: CASSLYAGITEAFF. CDR3 sequence (DNA): TGTGCCAGCAGTTTATACGCAGGAATCACTGAAGCTTTCTTT. The rearrangement joins TRBV28 to TRBJ1-1, with D unclear. Germline V CDR1 and CDR2: MDHEN, SYDVKM. V was cut by 1 base and J by 4 bases, with 10 bases left in between. The CDR3 runs to 14 residues.

The rearrangement uses TRBV29-1 and TRBJ1-5; no clear D. V lost 6 bases and J lost 0, with 15 bases in between. CDR3 length equals 15 residues. The germline V gene has CDR1 SQVTM and CDR2 ANQGSEA. The CDR3 sequence: CSVIFVQDSNQPQHF. In nucleotides, the CDR3 is TGCAGCGTCATTTTTGTTCAGGATAGCAATCAGCCCCAGCATTTT.

The V call is TRBV28, the J call TRBJ1-2; 7 bases are a match to TRBD1. V lost 3 bases to trimming and J lost 0 bases; unmatched junction nucleotides: 4. Germline V CDR1 and CDR2: MDHEN, SYDVKM. This CDR3 is built from 15 residues. This chain's CDR3 is CASSLVQGPNYGYTF. Written as DNA, the CDR3 is TGTGCCAGCAGTTTGGTACAGGGGCCTAACTATGGCTACACCTTC.

The rearrangement links TRBV5-4 to TRBJ2-5, with 12 bases matching TRBD2. Germline loops: CDR1 SGHNT, CDR2 YYREEE (reference sequence). The CDR3 runs to 16 residues. Losses at the gene ends were 4 bases for V and 5 bases for J; bases not matched to a gene: 9. The CDR3 sequence is CASSGRLAGVGETQYF. The CDR3 DNA reads as TGTGCCAGCAGCGGAAGACTAGCGGGAGTTGGGGAGACCCAGTACTTC.

J is TRBJ1-1 and V is TRBV27, with D possibly being TRBD1 (5 bases). Germline CDR1 reads MNHEY; CDR2 reads SMNVEV (reference sequence). The length of the CDR3 is 13 residues. V shed 0 bases and J shed 8 bases, with 10 bases lying between them. CDR3 region: CASSLSSGYEAFF. CDR3 bases: TGTGCCAGCAGTTTATCGTCAGGGTACGAAGCTTTCTTT.

This clone has just one count. The rearrangement links TRBV5-1 to TRBJ2-2, with no clear D. V was cut by 4 bases and J by 4 bases, with 17 bases left in between. The CDR3 is 16 residues long. The germline V gene encodes CDR1 SGHRS and CDR2 YFSETQ. In nucleotides, the CDR3 is TGCGCCAGCAGCGTTCAGACATTTCAATTCACCGGGGAGCTGTTTTTT. Encoded protein: CASSVQTFQFTGELFF.

The V and J genes are TRBV19 and TRBJ2-1, with D possibly being TRBD2 (6 bases). From germline, CDR1 is LNHDA and CDR2 SQIVND (reference sequence). This CDR3 is built from 18 residues. The V end was cut by 2 bases, the J end by 4 bases, with 21 bases between. CDR3 sequence (DNA): TGTGCCAGTAGTATAAGGGCACCCCGGGACTCCCTTTACAATGAGCAGTTCTTC. Its protein is CASSIRAPRDSLYNEQFF.

The chain uses TRBV2 and TRBJ2-7; TRBD1 might be the D (6 bases). With 6 bases removed from V and 6 bases from J, the gap between germline ends came to 15 bases. This CDR3 is 13 amino acids long. Germline V gives CDR1 SNHLY, CDR2 FYNNEI. The CDR3 is CASSGTGMGEQYF. CDR3 in DNA: TGTGCCAGCAGCGGTACAGGGATGGGCGAGCAGTACTTC.

This clone has only a few counts. The rearrangement uses TRBV11-2 and TRBJ2-7, with 7 nucleotides matching TRBD1. The trim removed 5 bases at V and 0 bases at J, leaving 7 bases unmatched. The CDR3 has 15 residues. Germline CDR1 and CDR2: SGHAT and FQNNGV. For the CDR3, the DNA is TGTGCCAGCAGCCGGTTGAGGGGGCCCTCCTACGAGCAGTACTTC. This translates into CASSRLRGPSYEQYF. Supplemented by reference TRBV11-2 and TRBJ2-7, the full variable domain reads EAGVAQSPRYKIIEKRQSVAFWCNPISGHATLYWYQQILGQGPKLLIQFQNNGVVDDSQLPKDRFSAERLKGVDSTLKIQPAKLEDSAVYLCASSRLRGPSYEQYFGPGTRLTVT.

The gene calls are TRBV10-3 and TRBJ2-7; TRBD2 might be the D (5 bases). CDR3 length equals 11 residues. Looked up from germline, CDR1 is ENHRY and CDR2 is SYGVKD. V dropped 6 bases and J dropped 3 bases, with 6 bases sitting between them. CDR3 DNA sequence: TGTGCCATCAGAGACTACTACGAGCAGTACTTC. Translating gives CAIRDYYEQYF.

Note on this clone: The DNA is omitted, as the CDR3 cannot be located on it reliably, and the CDR3 follows TCRdb's listing. The chain joins TRBV5-1 to TRBJ2-1; the table's D call, TRBD2, was not checked against the DNA. Germline CDR1 reads SGHRS; CDR2 reads YFSETQ. The CDR3 is 14 amino acids long, termini counted. CDR3 in amino acids: CASSQGTVGAGIVF.

In this sample, this clone turned up once. V usage is TRBV5-1 and J usage is TRBJ2-1, with 11 bases that match TRBD2. Germline trimming cut 5 bases from V and 8 bases from J; bases unmatched to any gene: 9. CDR3 size: 15 residues. Germline loops: CDR1 SGHRS, CDR2 YFSETQ. CDR3 coding DNA: TGCGCCAGCAGAGCGGGACTAGCGGTGAGGGATGAGCAGTTCTTC. Translation: CASRAGLAVRDEQFF.

V and J are TRBV7-9 and TRBJ1-1, with 7 bases identical to TRBD1. V gave up 2 bases and J gave up 5 bases; unmatched junction bases: 5. Germline V gene lookup returns CDR1 SEHNR and CDR2 FQNEAQ (reference sequence). The CDR3 is 14 amino acids. In nucleotides, the CDR3 is TGTGCCAGCAGCTTATTGGGGACAGCGACTGAAGCTTTCTTT. This gives the protein CASSLLGTATEAFF.

This clone was seen a few times. The V call is TRBV18, the J call TRBJ2-7, with 9 positions matching TRBD1. V lost 4 bases and J lost 2; bases outside the gene matches: 0. Germline CDR1 KGHSH, CDR2 LQKENI. This CDR3 spans 13 amino acids. The CDR3 coding sequence is TGTGCCAGCTCACGACAGGGGGCCTACGAGCAGTACTTC. This codes for CASSRQGAYEQYF.

This clone was seen once. The genes are TRBV15 and TRBJ2-5; 7 bases are a match to TRBD1. The assigned J gene may be wrong: the sequence end matches TRBJ2-7 better. This CDR3 has 13 amino acids. Looked up from germline, CDR1 is LNHNV and CDR2 is YYDKDF (reference sequence). The CDR3 is CATSDRVSYEQYF. CDR3 bases: TGTGCCACCAGCGACAGGGTCTCCTACGAGCAGTACTTC.

The chain couples TRBV15 to TRBJ1-5; TRBD1 is a possible D gene (6 bases). Between the trimmed V and J ends, which lost 1 base and 2 bases, there was a span of 9 bases. Germline loops: CDR1 LNHNV, CDR2 YYDKDF (reference sequence). The CDR3 extends over 15 amino acids. This CDR3 is CATSRGGGGNQPQHF. CDR3 nucleotides: TGTGCCACCAGCAGAGGAGGGGGGGGCAATCAGCCCCAGCATTTT.